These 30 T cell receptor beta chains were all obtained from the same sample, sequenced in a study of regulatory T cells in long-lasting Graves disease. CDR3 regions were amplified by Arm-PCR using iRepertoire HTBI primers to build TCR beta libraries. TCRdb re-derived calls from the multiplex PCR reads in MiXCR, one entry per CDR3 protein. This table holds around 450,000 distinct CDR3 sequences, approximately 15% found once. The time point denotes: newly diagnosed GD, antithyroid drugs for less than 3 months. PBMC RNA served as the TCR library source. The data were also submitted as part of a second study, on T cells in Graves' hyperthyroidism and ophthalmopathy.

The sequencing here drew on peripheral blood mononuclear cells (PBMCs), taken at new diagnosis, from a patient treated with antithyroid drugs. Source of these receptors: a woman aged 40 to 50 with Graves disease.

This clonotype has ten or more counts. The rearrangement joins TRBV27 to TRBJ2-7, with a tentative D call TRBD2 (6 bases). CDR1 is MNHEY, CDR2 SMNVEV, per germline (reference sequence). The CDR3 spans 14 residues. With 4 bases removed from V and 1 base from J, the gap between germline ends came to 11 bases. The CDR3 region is CASSSLAPSYEQYF. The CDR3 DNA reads TGTGCCAGCAGTTCGCTAGCGCCATCCTACGAGCAGTACTTC.

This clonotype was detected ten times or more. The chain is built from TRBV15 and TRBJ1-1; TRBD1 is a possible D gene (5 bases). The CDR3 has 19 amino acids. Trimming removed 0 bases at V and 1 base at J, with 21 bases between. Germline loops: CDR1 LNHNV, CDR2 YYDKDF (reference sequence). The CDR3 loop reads CATSRDPRELGRGNTEAFF. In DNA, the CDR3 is TGTGCCACCAGCAGAGATCCCCGGGAGCTAGGAAGGGGGAACACTGAAGCTTTCTTT.

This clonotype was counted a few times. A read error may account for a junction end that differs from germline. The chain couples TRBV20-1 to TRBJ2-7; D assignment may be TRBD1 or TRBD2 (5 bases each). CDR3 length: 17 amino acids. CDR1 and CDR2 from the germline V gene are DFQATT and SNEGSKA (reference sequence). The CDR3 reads CSARGRDPQRSSYEQYF. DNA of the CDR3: TGCAGTGCAAGAGGCCGGGACCCCCAGCGGTCCTCCTACGAGCAGTACTTC.

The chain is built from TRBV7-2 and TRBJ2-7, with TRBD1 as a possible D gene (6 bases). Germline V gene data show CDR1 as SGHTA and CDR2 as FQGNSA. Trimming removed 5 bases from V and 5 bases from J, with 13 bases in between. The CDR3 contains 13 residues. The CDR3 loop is CASSAYTGNEQYF. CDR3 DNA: TGTGCCAGCAGCGCTTACACAGGGAACGAGCAGTACTTC.

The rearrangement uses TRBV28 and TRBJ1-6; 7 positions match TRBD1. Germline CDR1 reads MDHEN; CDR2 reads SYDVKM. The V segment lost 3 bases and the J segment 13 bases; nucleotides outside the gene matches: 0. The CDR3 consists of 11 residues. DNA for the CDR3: TGTGCCAGCAGTTTCAGGGGGCCCCTCCACTTT. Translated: CASSFRGPLHF. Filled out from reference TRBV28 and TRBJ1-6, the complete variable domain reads DVKVTQSSRYLVKRTGEKVFLECVQDMDHENMFWYRQDPGLGLRLIYFSYDVKMKEKGDIPEGYSVSREKKERFSLILESASTNQTSMYLCASSFRGPLHFGNGTRLTVT.

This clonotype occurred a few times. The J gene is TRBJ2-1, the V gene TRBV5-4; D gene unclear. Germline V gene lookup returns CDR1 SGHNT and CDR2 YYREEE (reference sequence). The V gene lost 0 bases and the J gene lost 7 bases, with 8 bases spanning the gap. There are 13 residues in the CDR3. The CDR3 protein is CASSLAAANEQFF. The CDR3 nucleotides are TGTGCCAGCAGCTTGGCGGCTGCTAATGAGCAGTTCTTC.

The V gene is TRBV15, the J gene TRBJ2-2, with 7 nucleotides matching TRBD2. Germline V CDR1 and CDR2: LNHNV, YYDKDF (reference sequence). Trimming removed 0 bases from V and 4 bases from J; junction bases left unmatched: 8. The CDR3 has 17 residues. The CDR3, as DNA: TGTGCCACCAGCAGAGATCTTGCGGGAGAGTCCACCGGGGAGCTGTTTTTT. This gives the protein CATSRDLAGESTGELFF.

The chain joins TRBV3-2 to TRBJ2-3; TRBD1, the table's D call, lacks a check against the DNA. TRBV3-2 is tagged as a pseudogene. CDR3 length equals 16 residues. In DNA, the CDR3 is TGTGCCAGCAGCCAAGAAGGGACGGTGAGCACAGATACGCAGTATTTT. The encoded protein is CASSQEGTVSTDTQYF.

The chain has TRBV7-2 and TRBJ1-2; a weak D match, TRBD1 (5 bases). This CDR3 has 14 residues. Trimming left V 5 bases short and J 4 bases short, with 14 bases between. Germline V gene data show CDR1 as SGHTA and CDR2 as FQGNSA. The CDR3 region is CASSPRERGYGYTF. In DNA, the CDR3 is TGTGCCAGCAGCCCCCGGGAAAGGGGCTATGGCTACACCTTC.

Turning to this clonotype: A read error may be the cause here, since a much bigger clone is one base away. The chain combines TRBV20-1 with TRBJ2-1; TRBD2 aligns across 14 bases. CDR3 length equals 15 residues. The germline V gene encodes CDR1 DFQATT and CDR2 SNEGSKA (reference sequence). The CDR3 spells CSARRLAGGPDEHFF. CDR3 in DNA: TGCAGTGCGCGCAGACTAGCGGGAGGGCCCGATGAGCACTTCTTC.

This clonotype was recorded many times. The CDR3 spells CASSPPGLASNEQFF. CDR3 DNA sequence: TGTGCCAGCAGTCCCCCGGGACTAGCGAGTAATGAGCAGTTCTTC. The chain carries TRBV28 and TRBJ2-1; 10 positions agree with TRBD2. With 5 bases clipped from V and 7 bases from J, the junction kept 8 bases outside the gene matches. This CDR3 region has 15 residues. Germline assignment: CDR1 MDHEN and CDR2 SYDVKM. The full variable domain, completed using reference TRBV28 and TRBJ2-1, is DVKVTQSSRYLVKRTGEKVFLECVQDMDHENMFWYRQDPGLGLRLIYFSYDVKMKEKGDIPEGYSVSREKKERFSLILESASTNQTSMYLCASSPPGLASNEQFFGPGTRLTVL.

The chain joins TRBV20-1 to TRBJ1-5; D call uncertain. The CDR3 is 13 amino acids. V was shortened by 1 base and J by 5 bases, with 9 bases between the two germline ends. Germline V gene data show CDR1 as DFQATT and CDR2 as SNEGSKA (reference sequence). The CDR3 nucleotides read TGCAGTGCTAGAGTAGGGATGGATCAGCCCCAGCATTTT. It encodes CSARVGMDQPQHF.

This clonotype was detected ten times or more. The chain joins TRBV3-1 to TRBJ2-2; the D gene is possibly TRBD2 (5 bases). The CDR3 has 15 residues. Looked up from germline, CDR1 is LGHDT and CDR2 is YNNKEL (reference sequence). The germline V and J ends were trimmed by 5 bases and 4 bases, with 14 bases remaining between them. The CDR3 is CASSSSGKTTGELFF. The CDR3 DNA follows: TGTGCCAGCAGCTCCTCCGGGAAGACCACCGGGGAGCTGTTTTTT.

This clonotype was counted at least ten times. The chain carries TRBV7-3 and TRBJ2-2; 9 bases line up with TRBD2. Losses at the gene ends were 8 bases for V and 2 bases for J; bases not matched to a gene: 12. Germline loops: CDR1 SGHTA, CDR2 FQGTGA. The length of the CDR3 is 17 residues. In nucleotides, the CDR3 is TGTGCCAGCGGGCTATCGGGACTAGCAGACAACACCGGGGAGCTGTTTTTT. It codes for CASGLSGLADNTGELFF. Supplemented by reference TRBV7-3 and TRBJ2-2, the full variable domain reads GAGVSQTPSNKVTEKGKYVELRCDPISGHTALYWYRQSLGQGPEFLIYFQGTGAADDSGLPNDRFFAVRPEGSVSTLKIQRTERGDSAVYLCASGLSGLADNTGELFFGEGSRLTVL.

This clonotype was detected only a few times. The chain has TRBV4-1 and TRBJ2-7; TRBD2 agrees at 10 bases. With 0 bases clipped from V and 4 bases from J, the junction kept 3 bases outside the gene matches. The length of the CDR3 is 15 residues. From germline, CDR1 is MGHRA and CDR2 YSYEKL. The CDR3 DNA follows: TGCGCCAGCAGCCAAGAACAGCGGGAGGGTTACGAGCAGTACTTC. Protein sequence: CASSQEQREGYEQYF.

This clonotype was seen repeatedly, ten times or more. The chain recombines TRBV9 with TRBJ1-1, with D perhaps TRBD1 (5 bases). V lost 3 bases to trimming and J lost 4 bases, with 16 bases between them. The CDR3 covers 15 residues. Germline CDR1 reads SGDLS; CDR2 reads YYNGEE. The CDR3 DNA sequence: TGTGCCAGCAGCGCCCCTCCGGGGGGAACCACTGAAGCTTTCTTT. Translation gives CASSAPPGGTTEAFF.

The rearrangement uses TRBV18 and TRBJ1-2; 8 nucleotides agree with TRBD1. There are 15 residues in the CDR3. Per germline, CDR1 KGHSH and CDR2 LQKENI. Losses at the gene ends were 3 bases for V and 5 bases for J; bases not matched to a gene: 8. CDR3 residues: CASSPGQGWGYGYTF. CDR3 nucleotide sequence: TGTGCCAGCTCACCTGGACAGGGCTGGGGTTATGGCTACACCTTC. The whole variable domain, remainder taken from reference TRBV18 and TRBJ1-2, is NAGVMQNPRHLVRRRGQEARLRCSPMKGHSHVYWYRQLPEEGLKFMVYLQKENIIDESGMPKERFSAEFPKEGPSILRIQQVVRGDSAAYFCASSPGQGWGYGYTFGSGTRLTVV.

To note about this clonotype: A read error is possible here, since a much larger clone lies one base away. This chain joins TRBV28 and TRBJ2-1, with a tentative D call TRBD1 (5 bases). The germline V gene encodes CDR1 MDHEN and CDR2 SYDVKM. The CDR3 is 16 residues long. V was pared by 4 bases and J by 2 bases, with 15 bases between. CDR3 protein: CASSSIRAPTYNEQFF. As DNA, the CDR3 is TGTGCCAGCAGTTCAATCAGGGCCCCGACCTACAATGAGCAGTTCTTC.

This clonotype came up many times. CDR3 sequence: CASSFPGDEDTQYF. CDR3 nucleotide sequence: TGTGCCAGCAGTTTTCCTGGGGATGAAGATACGCAGTATTTT. The chain couples TRBV27 to TRBJ2-3, with D hard to call. CDR1 is MNHEY, CDR2 SMNVEV, per germline (reference sequence). The CDR3 spans 14 residues. The germline V and J ends were trimmed by 3 bases and 5 bases, with 12 bases remaining between them.

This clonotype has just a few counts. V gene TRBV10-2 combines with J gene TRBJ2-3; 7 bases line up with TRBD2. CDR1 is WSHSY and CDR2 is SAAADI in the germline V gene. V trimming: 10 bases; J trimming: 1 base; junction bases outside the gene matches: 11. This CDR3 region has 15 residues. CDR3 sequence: CATDQQRDRTDTQYF. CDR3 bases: TGCGCCACCGACCAACAGCGGGACCGCACAGATACGCAGTATTTT.

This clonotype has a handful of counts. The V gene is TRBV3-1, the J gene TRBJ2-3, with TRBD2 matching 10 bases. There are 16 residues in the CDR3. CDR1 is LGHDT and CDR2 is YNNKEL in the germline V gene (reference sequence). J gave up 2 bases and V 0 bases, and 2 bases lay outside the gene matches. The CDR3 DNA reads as TGTGCCAGCAGCCAAGAACTAGCGGGGTACACAGATACGCAGTATTTT. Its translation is CASSQELAGYTDTQYF.

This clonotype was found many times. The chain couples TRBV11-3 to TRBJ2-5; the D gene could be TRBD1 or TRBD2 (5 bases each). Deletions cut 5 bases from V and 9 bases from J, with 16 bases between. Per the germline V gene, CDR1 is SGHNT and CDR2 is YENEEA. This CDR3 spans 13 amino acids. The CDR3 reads CASSQVELGPQYF. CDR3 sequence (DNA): TGTGCCAGCAGCCAAGTGGAGTTGGGACCCCAGTACTTC.

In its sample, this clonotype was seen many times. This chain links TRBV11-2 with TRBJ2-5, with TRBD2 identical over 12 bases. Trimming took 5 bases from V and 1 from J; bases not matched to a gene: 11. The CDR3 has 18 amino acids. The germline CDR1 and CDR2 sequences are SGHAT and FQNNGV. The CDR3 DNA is TGTGCCAGCAGCGTGAGACTAGCGGGAGTGGCCCGCCAAGAGACCCAGTACTTC. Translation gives CASSVRLAGVARQETQYF.

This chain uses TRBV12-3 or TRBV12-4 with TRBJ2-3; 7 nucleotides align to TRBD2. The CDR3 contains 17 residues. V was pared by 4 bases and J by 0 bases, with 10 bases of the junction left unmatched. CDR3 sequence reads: CASSSDRTGGSTDTQYF. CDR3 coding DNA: TGTGCCAGCAGTTCGGATCGGACGGGAGGAAGCACAGATACGCAGTATTTT.

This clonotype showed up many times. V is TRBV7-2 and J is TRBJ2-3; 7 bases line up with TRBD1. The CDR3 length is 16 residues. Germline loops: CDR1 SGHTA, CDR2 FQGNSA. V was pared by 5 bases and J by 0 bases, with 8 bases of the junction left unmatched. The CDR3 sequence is CASSPQTGFSTDTQYF. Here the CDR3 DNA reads TGTGCCAGCAGCCCCCAGACAGGGTTTAGCACAGATACGCAGTATTTT. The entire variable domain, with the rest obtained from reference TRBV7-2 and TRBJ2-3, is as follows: GAGVSQSPSNKVTEKGKDVELRCDPISGHTALYWYRQSLGQGLEFLIYFQGNSAPDKSGLPSDRFSAERTGGSVSTLTIQRTQQEDSAVYLCASSPQTGFSTDTQYFGPGTRLTVL.

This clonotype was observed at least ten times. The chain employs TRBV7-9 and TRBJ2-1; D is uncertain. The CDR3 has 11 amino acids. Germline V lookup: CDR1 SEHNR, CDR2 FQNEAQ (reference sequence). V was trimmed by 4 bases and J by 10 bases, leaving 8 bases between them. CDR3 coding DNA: TGTGCCAGCAGCTCATCTTGGGAGCAGTTCTTC. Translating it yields CASSSSWEQFF.

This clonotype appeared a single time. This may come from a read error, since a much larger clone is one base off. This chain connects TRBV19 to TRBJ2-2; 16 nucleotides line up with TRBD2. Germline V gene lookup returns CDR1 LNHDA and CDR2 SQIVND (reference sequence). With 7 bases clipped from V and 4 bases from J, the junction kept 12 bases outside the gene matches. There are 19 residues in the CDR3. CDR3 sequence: CASTPGGTSGGAATGELFF. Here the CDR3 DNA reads TGTGCCAGTACCCCCGGAGGGACTAGCGGGGGGGCCGCCACCGGGGAGCTGTTTTTT.

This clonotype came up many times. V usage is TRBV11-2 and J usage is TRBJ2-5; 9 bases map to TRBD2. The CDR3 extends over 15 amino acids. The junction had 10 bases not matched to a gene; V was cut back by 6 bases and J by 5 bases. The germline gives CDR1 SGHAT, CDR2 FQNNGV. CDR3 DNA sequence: TGTGCCAGCAGTTTGTTAGCGGGAGTGGGGGAGACCCAGTACTTC. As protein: CASSLLAGVGETQYF.

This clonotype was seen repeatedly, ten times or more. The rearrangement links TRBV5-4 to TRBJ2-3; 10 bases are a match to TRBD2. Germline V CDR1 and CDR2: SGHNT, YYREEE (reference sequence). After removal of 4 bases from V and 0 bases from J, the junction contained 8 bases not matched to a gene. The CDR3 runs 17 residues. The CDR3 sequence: CASSPSGLARSTDTQYF. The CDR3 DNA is TGTGCCAGCAGCCCCTCGGGACTAGCGAGAAGCACAGATACGCAGTATTTT.

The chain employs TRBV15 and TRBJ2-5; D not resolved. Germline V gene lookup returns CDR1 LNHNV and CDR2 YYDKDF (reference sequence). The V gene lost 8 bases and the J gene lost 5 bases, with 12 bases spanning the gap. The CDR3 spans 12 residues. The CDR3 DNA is TGTGCCACCGGGAAGGGTCCGGAGACCCAGTACTTC. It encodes CATGKGPETQYF.